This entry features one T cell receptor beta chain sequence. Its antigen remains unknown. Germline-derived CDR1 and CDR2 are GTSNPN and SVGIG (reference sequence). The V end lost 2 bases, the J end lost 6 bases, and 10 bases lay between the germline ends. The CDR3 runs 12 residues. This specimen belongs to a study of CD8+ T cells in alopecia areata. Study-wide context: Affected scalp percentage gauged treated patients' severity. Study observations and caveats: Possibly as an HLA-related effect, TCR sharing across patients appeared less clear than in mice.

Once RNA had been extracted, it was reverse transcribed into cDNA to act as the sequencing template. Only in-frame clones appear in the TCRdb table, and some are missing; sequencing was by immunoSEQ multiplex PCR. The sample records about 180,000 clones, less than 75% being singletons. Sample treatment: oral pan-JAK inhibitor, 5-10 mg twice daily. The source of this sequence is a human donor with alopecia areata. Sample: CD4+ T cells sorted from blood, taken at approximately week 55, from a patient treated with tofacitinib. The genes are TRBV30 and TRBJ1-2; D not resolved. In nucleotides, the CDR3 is TGTGCCTGGAGTATGCCGAGGGATGGCTACACCTTC. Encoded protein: CAWSMPRDGYTF.